One and the same sample provided the 14 T cell receptor beta chains below, sequenced in a study of T cell responses to AZD1222 COVID-19 vaccine. Measured with immunoSEQ multiplex PCR; TCRdb has only the in-frame clones, and not every one. The sample has under 150,000 clones; 92% are singletons. Sequencing was performed on peripheral blood, taken 28 days after the second AZD1222 dose. These receptors all come from an adult who received the AZD1222 COVID-19 vaccine.

This chain uses TRBV19 with TRBJ1-2; possible D gene TRBD1, 5 bases. This CDR3 contains 14 residues. The V gene's germline CDR1 is LNHDA and CDR2 SQIVND (reference sequence). V dropped 5 bases and J dropped 3 bases, with 13 bases sitting between them. The CDR3 DNA reads as TGTGCCAGTAGTGGGGGTCGGGGGTACTATGGCTACACCTTC. Translated: CASSGGRGYYGYTF.

V is TRBV11-2 and J is TRBJ2-7; the match to TRBD2 covers 9 bases. The CDR3 has 15 amino acids. Germline V CDR1 and CDR2: SGHAT, FQNNGV. The V and J ends lost 2 bases and 7 bases, in that order; junction bases with no gene match: 9. CDR3 in amino acids: CASSLRGAGGGEQYF. The DNA of the CDR3 is TGTGCCAGCAGCTTAAGGGGAGCGGGAGGAGGGGAGCAGTACTTC.

The rearrangement links TRBV20-1 to TRBJ1-3; weak D call: TRBD1 (6 bases). The germline CDR1 and CDR2 sequences are DFQATT and SNEGSKA (reference sequence). The CDR3 extends over 16 amino acids. The germline V and J ends were trimmed by 3 bases and 0 bases, with 15 bases remaining between them. CDR3 in DNA: TGCAGTGCTAGTCGGGCAGGGGAGGCCTCTGGAAACACCATATATTTT. It yields the protein CSASRAGEASGNTIYF.

CDR3 protein: CASSPGTGNNEQFF. CDR3 in DNA: TGTGCCAGCAGCCCTGGGACGGGTAACAATGAGCAGTTCTTC. This chain uses TRBV7-2 with TRBJ2-1; D possibly uses TRBD1 or TRBD2 (5 bases each). Germline CDR1 reads SGHTA; CDR2 reads FQGNSA. This CDR3 has 14 amino acids. Trimming stripped 5 bases from V and 5 bases from J, with 13 bases between.

The chain joins TRBV2 to TRBJ1-1; D unclear. Germline V gene lookup returns CDR1 SNHLY and CDR2 FYNNEI. The CDR3 is made up of 11 amino acids. V was trimmed by 7 bases and J by 7 bases, leaving 10 bases between them. The CDR3 region has the DNA TGTGCCAGCACCATTCTACTTGAAGCTTTCTTT. This gives the protein CASTILLEAFF.

The chain couples TRBV4-2 to TRBJ1-2; D is uncertain. V dropped 4 bases and J dropped 0 bases, with 12 bases sitting between them. This CDR3 comprises 15 residues. Germline CDR1 LGHNA, CDR2 YNFKEQ. CDR3 coding DNA: TGTGCCAGCAGCCCTGAGCGAGGGACTAACTATGGCTACACCTTC. It specifies CASSPERGTNYGYTF.

This clone was detected only once. The chain links TRBV19 to TRBJ1-2, with no clear D. V lost 5 bases and J 4 bases, leaving 5 bases between the germline ends. The CDR3 contains 11 residues. From germline, CDR1 is LNHDA and CDR2 SQIVND (reference sequence). This CDR3 reads CASSPGYGYTF. The DNA for the CDR3 is TGTGCCAGTAGTCCAGGCTATGGCTACACCTTC.

V is TRBV2 and J is TRBJ2-4, with 7 nucleotides matching TRBD1. J gave up 1 base and V 6 bases, and 9 bases lay outside the gene matches. Germline CDR1 reads SNHLY; CDR2 reads FYNNEI. This CDR3 has 16 amino acids. Here the CDR3 reads CASSQQGNGAKNIQYF. The CDR3 DNA reads as TGTGCCAGCAGCCAACAGGGGAATGGGGCCAAAAACATTCAGTACTTC.

The J gene is TRBJ1-2, the V gene TRBV9; the D gene is possibly TRBD1 (6 bases). V was clipped by 0 bases and J by 2 bases, with 8 bases between them. CDR1 and CDR2 (germline): SGDLS, YYNGEE. The CDR3 sequence is 14 residues long. CDR3 bases: TGTGCCAGCAGCGTAGATACAGGGAACTATGGCTACACCTTC. It yields the protein CASSVDTGNYGYTF.

The V and J genes are TRBV5-1 and TRBJ1-1, with TRBD1 matching over 8 bases. The CDR3 loop spans 13 amino acids. CDR1 is SGHRS and CDR2 is YFSETQ in the germline V gene. The J segment lost 3 bases and the V segment lost 6 bases, leaving 4 bases of the junction unmatched. CDR3 sequence: CASTKDRDTEAFF. The CDR3 DNA sequence: TGCGCCAGCACGAAGGACAGGGACACTGAAGCTTTCTTT.

The rearrangement joins TRBV6-2 or TRBV6-3 to TRBJ1-5, with D possibly TRBD1 on 5 matching bases. Trimming cost V 5 bases and J 7 bases, with 15 bases left between them. This CDR3 contains 14 residues. Germline V gene data show CDR1 as MNHEY and CDR2 as SVGEGT. The CDR3 nucleotides are TGTGCCAGCAGTGGGGTTCAGGGAAGCCAGCCCCAGCATTTT. It yields the protein CASSGVQGSQPQHF.

The chain recombines TRBV11-2 with TRBJ1-4; D call uncertain. This CDR3 is 15 amino acids long. The germline V gene has CDR1 SGHAT and CDR2 FQNNGV. With 1 base removed from V and 4 bases from J, the gap between germline ends came to 10 bases. This CDR3 is CASSLGQTLNEKLFF. The CDR3 region has the DNA TGTGCCAGCAGCTTAGGGCAGACACTTAATGAAAAACTGTTTTTT.

This clone has only a few counts. The rearrangement joins TRBV18 to TRBJ1-5, with unresolved D. The CDR3 contains 16 residues. Germline CDR1 KGHSH, CDR2 LQKENI. The V end was cut by 1 base, the J end by 1 base, with 11 bases between. The CDR3 nucleotides read TGTGCCAGCTCACCACAGGAGGGCTTGAGCAATCAGCCCCAGCATTTT. Encoded protein: CASSPQEGLSNQPQHF. The full variable domain, rest sourced from reference TRBV18 and TRBJ1-5, is NAGVMQNPRHLVRRRGQEARLRCSPMKGHSHVYWYRQLPEEGLKFMVYLQKENIIDESGMPKERFSAEFPKEGPSILRIQQVVRGDSAAYFCASSPQEGLSNQPQHFGDGTRLSIL.

V usage is TRBV6-5 and J usage is TRBJ2-7, with unresolved D. In germline, CDR1 is MNHEY, CDR2 SVGAGI. The V end was cut by 0 bases, the J end by 1 base, with 13 bases between. The CDR3 is 16 amino acids. CDR3 residues: CASSYSGIGPSYEQYF. The CDR3 bases are TGTGCCAGCAGTTACTCGGGTATTGGGCCATCCTACGAGCAGTACTTC.